The entry below describes one TCR beta chain. Clones were read by immunoSEQ multiplex PCR, and TCRdb kept only the in-frame ones, dropping some. The sample includes some 160,000 clones, 80% of them seen just once. Germline CDR1 reads SEHNR; CDR2 reads FQNEAQ (reference sequence). The CDR3 length is 15 residues. Trimming pared 3 bases from V and 2 bases from J, leaving 13 bases between. These data originate in a study of blood T cell repertoires in COVID-19. Study-wide context: Material from acute and convalescent COVID-19 was sourced from the United States, Italy and Spain. The analysed material was cDNA or gDNA that came from T cells, B-cell-depleted T cells, or PBMCs.

The sample consisted of peripheral blood. The sequence came from a man between 65 and 85 years old with active or convalescent COVID-19. The chain recombines TRBV7-9 with TRBJ1-1; possibly TRBD1 for D (5 bases). Here the CDR3 DNA reads TGTGCCAGCAGCTTCGAGCCACAGGCCAACACTGAAGCTTTCTTT. Its translation: CASSFEPQANTEAFF.